The T cell receptor (beta chain) under discussion was sequenced for a study of T cell responses to AZD1222 COVID-19 vaccine. Study conclusions and caveats: Increased Spike-specific TCR breadth and depth were observed after two AZD1222 doses.

A word on this clone: Its matching antigen is unknown.

Sequencing was performed with immunoSEQ multiplex PCR; in TCRdb, only in-frame clones are kept and a portion is missing. The sample includes 100,000 to 150,000 clones, around 89% of them seen just once. This CDR3 is built from 14 residues. CDR1 is KGHSH and CDR2 is LQKENI in the germline V gene. The germline V and J ends were trimmed by 3 bases and 5 bases, with 14 bases remaining between them. Sequencing used peripheral blood, obtained 28 days after the second AZD1222 dose. This chain connects TRBV18 to TRBJ2-7; D might be TRBD1 (5 bases). The source is an adult who received the AZD1222 COVID-19 vaccine. The CDR3 sequence: CASSPPGIKNEQYF. CDR3 nucleotide sequence: TGTGCCAGCTCACCCCCAGGGATCAAGAACGAGCAGTACTTC.